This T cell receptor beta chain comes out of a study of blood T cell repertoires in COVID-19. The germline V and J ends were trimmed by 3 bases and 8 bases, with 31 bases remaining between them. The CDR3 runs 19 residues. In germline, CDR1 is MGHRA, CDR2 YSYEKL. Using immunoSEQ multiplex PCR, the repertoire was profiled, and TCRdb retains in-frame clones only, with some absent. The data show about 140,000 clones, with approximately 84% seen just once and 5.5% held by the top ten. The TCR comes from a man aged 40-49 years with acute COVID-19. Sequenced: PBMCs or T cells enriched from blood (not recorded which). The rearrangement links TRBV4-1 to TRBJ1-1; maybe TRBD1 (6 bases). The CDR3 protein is CASSHPPGGQRLRTREAFF. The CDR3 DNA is TGCGCCAGCAGCCATCCCCCGGGAGGACAGAGACTTCGAACAAGAGAAGCTTTCTTT.